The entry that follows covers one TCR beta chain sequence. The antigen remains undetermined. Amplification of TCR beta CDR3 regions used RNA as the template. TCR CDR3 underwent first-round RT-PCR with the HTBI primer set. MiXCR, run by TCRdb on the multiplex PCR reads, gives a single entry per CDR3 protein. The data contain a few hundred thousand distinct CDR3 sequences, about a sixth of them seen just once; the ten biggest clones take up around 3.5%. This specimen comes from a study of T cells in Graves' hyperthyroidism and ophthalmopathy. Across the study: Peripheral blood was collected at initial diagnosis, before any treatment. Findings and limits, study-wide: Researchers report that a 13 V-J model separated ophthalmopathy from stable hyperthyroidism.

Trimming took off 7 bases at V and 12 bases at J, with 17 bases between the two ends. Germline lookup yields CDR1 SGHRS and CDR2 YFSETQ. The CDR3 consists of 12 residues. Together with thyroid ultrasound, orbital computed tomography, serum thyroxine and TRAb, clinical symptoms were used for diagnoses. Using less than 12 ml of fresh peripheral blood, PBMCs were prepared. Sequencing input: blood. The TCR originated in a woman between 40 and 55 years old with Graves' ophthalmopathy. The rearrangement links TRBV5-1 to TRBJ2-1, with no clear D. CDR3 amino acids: CASQSPGLRQFF. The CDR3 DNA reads TGCGCCAGCCAATCTCCTGGATTGAGGCAGTTCTTC.